The 30 T cell receptor beta chains listed next were all sequenced from one sample in a study of cytomegalovirus exposure and HLA in healthy donors. PCR involved 60 Vbeta and 13 Jbeta primers. Clones were read by immunoSEQ multiplex PCR, and TCRdb kept only the in-frame ones, dropping some. The sample has about 120,000 clones, roughly 80% seen once. The sample comprised PBMCs. Receptors were obtained from a man younger than 45 in good health and CMV-seropositive.

The chain joins TRBV5-1 to TRBJ2-1; 15 positions match TRBD2. Trimming took 4 bases from V and 4 from J; bases not matched to a gene: 3. There are 16 residues in the CDR3. Germline lookup yields CDR1 SGHRS and CDR2 YFSETQ. This CDR3 reads CASSTGTSGGYNEQFF. CDR3 in DNA: TGCGCCAGCAGCACCGGGACTAGCGGGGGGTACAATGAGCAGTTCTTC. Full variable domain (outside the CDR3, taken from reference TRBV5-1 and TRBJ2-1): KAGVTQTPRYLIKTRGQQVTLSCSPISGHRSVSWYQQTPGQGLQFLFEYFSETQRNKGNFPGRFSGRQFSNSRSEMNVSTLELGDSALYLCASSTGTSGGYNEQFFGPGTRLTVL.

This clone was observed a single time. This chain uses TRBV7-2 with TRBJ2-7; TRBD1 might be the D (6 bases). V was shortened by 5 bases and J by 6 bases, with 26 bases between the two germline ends. The CDR3 runs to 17 residues. Germline CDR1 SGHTA, CDR2 FQGNSA. This chain's CDR3 is CASSRYAAANSGAEQYF. CDR3 DNA sequence: TGTGCCAGCAGCCGCTACGCCGCTGCCAATTCAGGGGCCGAGCAGTACTTC.

V is TRBV18 and J is TRBJ1-3, with D maybe TRBD1 (6 bases). This CDR3 spans 16 amino acids. V lost 2 bases, J lost 1 base, and 12 bases lay in between. The germline V gene encodes CDR1 KGHSH and CDR2 LQKENI. The CDR3 sequence: CASSPWGQQSGNTIYF. The CDR3 DNA is TGTGCCAGCTCACCATGGGGACAACAATCTGGAAACACCATATATTTT.

The chain couples TRBV2 to TRBJ1-2; unclear D gene. With 3 bases removed from V and 3 bases from J, the gap between germline ends came to 8 bases. Germline CDR1 SNHLY, CDR2 FYNNEI. CDR3 length: 13 residues. CDR3 sequence: CASSEIQDYGYTF. In DNA form, the CDR3 reads TGTGCCAGCAGTGAGATCCAGGACTATGGCTACACCTTC.

The chain recombines TRBV6-1 with TRBJ1-5; tentatively, D is TRBD1 (5 bases). This CDR3 contains 12 residues. V was pared by 8 bases and J by 3 bases, with 8 bases between. CDR1 is MNHNS, CDR2 SASEGT, per germline. CDR3 nucleotides: TGTGCCAGCGGGGCCTTCAATCAGCCCCAGCATTTT. This gives the protein CASGAFNQPQHF.

The chain employs TRBV10-2 and TRBJ2-2; TRBD1 aligns across 7 bases. CDR1 and CDR2 from the germline V gene are WSHSY and SAAADI. This CDR3 contains 15 residues. The junction had 5 bases not matched to a gene; V was cut back by 6 bases and J by 1 base. CDR3 region: CASRTRTGNTGELFF. CDR3 DNA sequence: TGCGCCAGCAGGACCCGGACAGGGAACACCGGGGAGCTGTTTTTT.

The V and J genes are TRBV4-1 and TRBJ1-2, with TRBD1 matching over 7 bases. This CDR3 region has 14 residues. Germline CDR1 reads MGHRA; CDR2 reads YSYEKL. V lost 0 bases to trimming and J lost 4 bases; unmatched junction nucleotides: 2. CDR3 bases: TGCGCCAGCAGCCAAGACGCAGGGGGCTATGGCTACACCTTC. This encodes CASSQDAGGYGYTF.

V gene TRBV19 combines with J gene TRBJ1-2; 7 bases align to TRBD1. V was pared by 5 bases and J by 3 bases, with 9 bases of the junction left unmatched. The CDR3 has 15 amino acids. Germline values: CDR1 LNHDA, CDR2 SQIVND (reference sequence). CDR3 sequence reads: CASSFRQGKDYGYTF. The CDR3 coding sequence is TGTGCCAGTAGTTTCAGACAGGGAAAGGACTATGGCTACACCTTC.

The chain uses TRBV6-5 and TRBJ1-2; D is unresolved. The CDR3 has 13 residues. Germline V gene lookup returns CDR1 MNHEY and CDR2 SVGAGI. V was trimmed by 5 bases and J by 1 base, leaving 8 bases between them. Here the CDR3 reads CASSELVNYGYTF. The CDR3 DNA reads TGTGCCAGCAGTGAACTGGTTAACTATGGCTACACCTTC.

V gene TRBV19 combines with J gene TRBJ2-1, with D perhaps matching TRBD2 (5 bases). Trimming pared 1 base from V and 6 bases from J, leaving 10 bases between. Per the germline V gene, CDR1 is LNHDA and CDR2 is SQIVND (reference sequence). The CDR3 contains 14 residues. The CDR3 is CASSIVSGSNEQFF. CDR3 DNA: TGTGCCAGTAGTATAGTGTCGGGGTCCAATGAGCAGTTCTTC.

The chain joins TRBV14 to TRBJ2-3; TRBD1 agrees at 8 bases. Germline V lookup: CDR1 SGHDN, CDR2 FVKESK. The CDR3 loop spans 15 amino acids. V lost 5 bases to trimming and J lost 3 bases; unmatched junction nucleotides: 7. The CDR3 coding sequence is TGTGCCAGCAGCTACGGACAGGGAAGTACAGATACGCAGTATTTT. Protein product: CASSYGQGSTDTQYF.

The table lists this clone with a count of one. This sequence joins TRBV9 and TRBJ2-1, with 11 bases identical to TRBD2. This CDR3 region has 15 residues. With 4 bases clipped from V and 10 bases from J, the junction kept 10 bases outside the gene matches. Germline V gene data show CDR1 as SGDLS and CDR2 as YYNGEE. This CDR3 is CASSIRIAGGGEQFF. In nucleotides, the CDR3 is TGTGCCAGCAGCATACGCATAGCGGGGGGGGGCGAGCAGTTCTTC.

The chain carries TRBV2 and TRBJ2-5, with 8 positions matching TRBD1. The CDR3 sequence is 14 residues long. The germline V gene encodes CDR1 SNHLY and CDR2 FYNNEI. Losses at the gene ends were 6 bases for V and 5 bases for J; bases not matched to a gene: 8. The CDR3 here is CASRKDRVEETQYF. Written as DNA, the CDR3 is TGTGCCAGCAGAAAGGACAGGGTAGAGGAGACCCAGTACTTC.

This chain connects TRBV5-5 to TRBJ1-2, with a weak D call TRBD1 (5 bases). In germline, CDR1 is SGHKS, CDR2 YYEKEE (reference sequence). V lost 1 base and J lost 0, with 10 bases in between. This CDR3 is built from 15 residues. The CDR3 DNA reads as TGTGCCAGCAGCTTGTATGGGGGGACTAACTATGGCTACACCTTC. It yields the protein CASSLYGGTNYGYTF.

The chain combines TRBV27 with TRBJ1-3; TRBD1 matches at 10 bases. CDR1 MNHEY and CDR2 SMNVEV come from the germline V gene (reference sequence). Trimming took 6 bases from V and 5 from J; bases not matched to a gene: 10. CDR3 length: 16 amino acids. In DNA form, the CDR3 reads TGTGCCAGCAGCCCCCCCGGGACAGGGGTAAGAAACACCATATATTTT. It codes for CASSPPGTGVRNTIYF.

The chain has TRBV13 and TRBJ2-7; 8 nucleotides match TRBD1. The CDR3 runs 15 residues. Trimming removed 2 bases from V and 0 bases from J; junction bases left unmatched: 3. CDR1 PRHDT and CDR2 FYEKMQ come from the germline V gene (reference sequence). The DNA of the CDR3 is TGTGCCAGCAGCTTACAGGGGGCCCGCTCCTACGAGCAGTACTTC. Translated, it gives CASSLQGARSYEQYF.

The chain has TRBV5-4 and TRBJ2-3; D is unclear. Trimming took off 2 bases at V and 2 bases at J, with 18 bases between the two ends. CDR1 SGHNT and CDR2 YYREEE come from the germline V gene (reference sequence). The CDR3 spans 17 residues. The CDR3, as DNA: TGTGCCAGCAGCTTAATCAGACTCGGCGTCCCCACAGATACGCAGTATTTT. Translation: CASSLIRLGVPTDTQYF.

The chain couples TRBV7-6 to TRBJ1-6, with TRBD1 identical over 9 bases. CDR3 length: 16 residues. Germline assignment: CDR1 SGHVS and CDR2 FNYEAQ. The junction had 6 bases not matched to a gene; V was cut back by 0 bases and J by 9 bases. CDR3 loop: CASSLADRGLGSPLHF. The CDR3 region has the DNA TGTGCCAGCAGCTTAGCGGACAGGGGTCTAGGTTCACCCCTCCACTTT.

The CDR3 coding sequence is TGTGCCAGTAGTGGGGACAGGGGAGGCAACGAGCAGTACTTC. Its protein product is CASSGDRGGNEQYF. V gene TRBV19 combines with J gene TRBJ2-7; 10 bases align to TRBD1. The CDR3 contains 14 residues. Germline CDR1 is LNHDA and CDR2 is SQIVND (reference sequence). Losses at the gene ends were 5 bases for V and 5 bases for J; bases not matched to a gene: 6.

V usage is TRBV6-1 and J usage is TRBJ1-2; no clear D gene. Per the germline V gene, CDR1 is MNHNS and CDR2 is SASEGT. The CDR3 is made up of 15 amino acids. The V end lost 2 bases, the J end lost 4 bases, and 14 bases lay between the germline ends. Written as DNA, the CDR3 is TGTGCCAGCAGTGAATTCATCTACAGTTCCTATGGCTACACCTTC. As protein: CASSEFIYSSYGYTF.

This sequence joins TRBV29-1 and TRBJ1-2, with D unclear. The CDR3 has 14 residues. V lost 6 bases, J lost 0 bases, and 14 bases lay in between. Germline V gene lookup returns CDR1 SQVTM and CDR2 ANQGSEA. DNA of the CDR3: TGCAGCGTGCCCACCGGGGTATCTAACTATGGCTACACCTTC. Protein: CSVPTGVSNYGYTF. Variable domain in full (rest from reference TRBV29-1 and TRBJ1-2): SAVISQKPSRDICQRGTSLTIQCQVDSQVTMMFWYRQQPGQSLTLIATANQGSEATYESGFVIDKFPISRPNLTFSTLTVSNMSPEDSSIYLCSVPTGVSNYGYTFGSGTRLTVV.

The chain employs TRBV6-6 and TRBJ1-1; TRBD1 aligns across 10 bases. The J segment lost 3 bases and the V segment lost 6 bases, leaving 4 bases of the junction unmatched. The germline V gene encodes CDR1 MNHNY and CDR2 SVGAGI (reference sequence). The CDR3 totals 14 residues. The CDR3 DNA sequence: TGTGCCAGCAGCCGGACAGGGGGGTACACTGAAGCTTTCTTT. Protein: CASSRTGGYTEAFF.

The chain couples TRBV7-8 to TRBJ2-7, with 11 positions matching TRBD1. With 6 bases clipped from V and 6 bases from J, the junction kept 16 bases outside the gene matches. The germline CDR1 and CDR2 sequences are SGHVS and FQNEAQ. This CDR3 has 17 residues. The CDR3: CASRSTGQGAAGAEQYF. CDR3 nucleotides: TGTGCCAGCAGATCGACAGGACAGGGGGCAGCCGGTGCCGAGCAGTACTTC.

CDR3 protein: CASRGQGTTEAFF. CDR3 bases: TGTGCCAGTAGAGGACAGGGGACCACTGAAGCTTTCTTT. The rearrangement links TRBV19 to TRBJ1-1; 9 bases fit TRBD1. V lost 6 bases to trimming and J lost 4 bases; unmatched junction nucleotides: 3. The CDR3 contains 13 residues. CDR1 and CDR2 from the germline V gene are LNHDA and SQIVND (reference sequence).

The chain has TRBV7-3 and TRBJ2-2, with D possibly being TRBD2 (5 bases). V was trimmed by 4 bases and J by 4 bases, leaving 13 bases between them. Germline CDR1 SGHTA, CDR2 FQGTGA. The CDR3 is 15 amino acids. The CDR3 region is CASSSDGGSTGELFF. The CDR3 DNA sequence: TGTGCCAGCAGCTCGGACGGAGGATCCACCGGGGAGCTGTTTTTT. Using reference TRBV7-3 and TRBJ2-2 for the parts outside the CDR3, the full variable domain is GAGVSQTPSNKVTEKGKYVELRCDPISGHTALYWYRQSLGQGPEFLIYFQGTGAADDSGLPNDRFFAVRPEGSVSTLKIQRTERGDSAVYLCASSSDGGSTGELFFGEGSRLTVL.

V gene TRBV4-1 combines with J gene TRBJ1-5; 7 bases line up with TRBD1. The CDR3 loop spans 16 amino acids. Per the germline V gene, CDR1 is MGHRA and CDR2 is YSYEKL. V lost 3 bases, J lost 2 bases, and 7 bases stayed unmatched. This CDR3 reads CASSHFLDRGNQPQHF. As DNA, the CDR3 is TGCGCCAGCAGCCACTTTCTTGACAGGGGCAATCAGCCCCAGCATTTT.

This clone occurred once. V and J are TRBV18 and TRBJ2-1, with a possible D match to TRBD1 (5 bases). This CDR3 has 14 amino acids. Germline values: CDR1 KGHSH, CDR2 LQKENI. The V end lost 2 bases, the J end lost 4 bases, and 9 bases lay between the germline ends. This CDR3 reads CASSPGAAYNEQFF. The CDR3 DNA reads TGTGCCAGCTCACCAGGGGCCGCTTACAATGAGCAGTTCTTC.

The chain recombines TRBV6-6 with TRBJ2-1; D may be TRBD1 (5 bases). The V and J ends lost 3 bases and 6 bases respectively, with 15 bases between them. The germline V gene encodes CDR1 MNHNY and CDR2 SVGAGI (reference sequence). The CDR3 runs to 15 residues. CDR3 protein: CASSYMSQGSNEQFF. The CDR3 nucleotides read TGTGCCAGCAGTTATATGTCGCAGGGAAGCAATGAGCAGTTCTTC.

This chain uses TRBV28 with TRBJ1-2; D perhaps matches TRBD1 (6 bases). Per the germline V gene, CDR1 is MDHEN and CDR2 is SYDVKM. The CDR3 extends over 13 amino acids. V lost 7 bases, J lost 7 bases, and 16 bases lay in between. The CDR3 is CASTSYRVGGYTF. The CDR3 nucleotides are TGTGCCAGCACGTCCTACAGGGTTGGTGGCTACACCTTC.

V usage is TRBV5-1 and J usage is TRBJ2-1; 9 nucleotides agree with TRBD1. Germline values: CDR1 SGHRS, CDR2 YFSETQ. J gave up 5 bases and V 4 bases, and 4 bases lay outside the gene matches. This CDR3 spans 14 amino acids. The CDR3 sequence is CASSLGQGNNEQFF. The CDR3 bases are TGCGCCAGCAGCCTGGGACAGGGAAACAATGAGCAGTTCTTC.